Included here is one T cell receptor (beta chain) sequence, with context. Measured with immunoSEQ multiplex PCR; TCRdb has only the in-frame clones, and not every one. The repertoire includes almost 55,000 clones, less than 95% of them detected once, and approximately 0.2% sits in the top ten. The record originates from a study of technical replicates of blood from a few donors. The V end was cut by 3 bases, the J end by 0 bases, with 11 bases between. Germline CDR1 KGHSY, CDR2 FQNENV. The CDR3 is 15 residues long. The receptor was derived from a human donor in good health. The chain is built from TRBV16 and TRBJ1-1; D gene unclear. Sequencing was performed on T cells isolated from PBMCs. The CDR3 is CASSHDPGLNTEAFF. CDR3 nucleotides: TGTGCCAGCAGCCACGACCCGGGATTGAACACTGAAGCTTTCTTT.